This T cell receptor (beta chain) was sequenced for a study of control samples from healthy donors and cancer patients. Libraries were prepared by immunoSEQ multiplex PCR; TCRdb keeps only in-frame clonotypes and omits some of them. The repertoire consists of approximately 100,000 clones, with approximately 84% occurring once and the leading ten covering under 50%. The V gene's germline CDR1 is MNHEY and CDR2 SVGAGI. There are 16 residues in the CDR3. V lost 2 bases and J lost 3; bases outside the gene matches: 8. The receptor comes from a man between 65 and 80 years old with lung cancer. The sequenced sample was PBMCs. This chain connects TRBV6-5 to TRBJ2-3; 7 nucleotides agree with TRBD1. The CDR3 reads CASSYTPTGSTDTQYF. Written as DNA, the CDR3 is TGTGCCAGCAGTTACACGCCGACAGGGTCAACAGATACGCAGTATTTT.